This record concerns one TCR beta chain sequence. Its specificity is not known. PCR involved 60 Vbeta and 13 Jbeta primers. TCRdb keeps only in-frame clones here, not all; method: immunoSEQ multiplex PCR. This table holds about 200,000 clones. This sample stems from a study of cytomegalovirus exposure and HLA in healthy donors. Study results and limitations: There was a cluster of highly shared sequence variants that was likely a sequencing artifact.

Sequencing used PBMCs. This clonotype originated in a young man in good health and CMV-seronegative.

The CDR3 loop reads CASSGGDRVLNIQYF. The CDR3 nucleotides read TGTGCCAGCAGCGGGGGGGACAGGGTTCTAAACATTCAGTACTTC. The chain carries TRBV7-9 and TRBJ2-4; TRBD1 matches at 9 bases. Looked up from germline, CDR1 is SEHNR and CDR2 is FQNEAQ (reference sequence). The trim removed 5 bases at V and 6 bases at J, leaving 8 bases unmatched. This CDR3 region has 15 residues. Drawing the rest from reference TRBV7-9 and TRBJ2-4, the complete variable domain is DTGVSQNPRHKITKRGQNVTFRCDPISEHNRLYWYRQTLGQGPEFLTYFQNEAQLEKSRLLSDRFSAERPKGSFSTLEIQRTEQGDSAMYLCASSGGDRVLNIQYFGAGTRLSVL.